The 32 T cell receptor beta chains below all came from one sample that was sequenced in a study of blood T cells in healthy people across ages. Primed by a sample-barcoded 5' primer and a J-beta primer mix, a second PCR proceeded for 7 to 11 cycles. TCRdb independently ran MiXCR on the 5' RACE reads; one entry per CDR3 protein. The sample includes roughly 1.5 million distinct CDR3 sequences, under 55% of them seen just once. The sample was blood. Receptors were obtained from a woman under 30 in good health.

V and J are TRBV12-3 or TRBV12-4 and TRBJ1-4; TRBD1 aligns across 8 bases. This CDR3 has 14 amino acids. V dropped 5 bases and J dropped 7; count of bases not matched to a gene: 6. This CDR3 is CASSDRGLGEKLFF. The CDR3 region has the DNA TGTGCCAGCAGTGACAGGGGCCTGGGTGAAAAACTGTTTTTT.

The chain couples TRBV12-3 or TRBV12-4 to TRBJ2-1; perhaps TRBD2 as D (7 bases). The CDR3 sequence is 16 residues long. V dropped 7 bases and J dropped 2 bases, with 18 bases sitting between them. CDR3 nucleotides: TGTGCCAGCAATAAGGGGGGGCGGAGGGCCTACAATGAGCAGTTCTTC. Translation gives CASNKGGRRAYNEQFF.

Of note for this clonotype: The junction does not match germline at one end; this may be a read error. This rearrangement joins TRBV7-9 to TRBJ2-5, with 10 bases matching TRBD2. CDR1 SEHNR and CDR2 FQNEAQ come from the germline V gene (reference sequence). This CDR3 is built from 17 residues. CDR3 sequence: CASCFSGTSARQETQYF. The CDR3 DNA reads TGTGCCAGCTGCTTCTCCGGGACTAGCGCAAGACAAGAGACCCAGTACTTC.

This clonotype was picked up a small number of times. The CDR3, as DNA: TGTGCCAGCATCCCAGGGACACGGAATGAAAAACTGTTTTTT. The encoded protein is CASIPGTRNEKLFF. The chain has TRBV28 and TRBJ1-4, with TRBD1 as a possible D gene (6 bases). Trimming stripped 7 bases from V and 5 bases from J, with 14 bases between. Looked up from germline, CDR1 is MDHEN and CDR2 is SYDVKM. The CDR3 has 14 amino acids.

J is TRBJ2-5 and V is TRBV5-1, with D unclear. The CDR3 extends over 11 amino acids. Germline V lookup: CDR1 SGHRS, CDR2 YFSETQ. The V end lost 6 bases, the J end lost 0 bases, and 3 bases lay between the germline ends. The CDR3 sequence: CASTYQETQYF. CDR3 nucleotide sequence: TGCGCCAGCACGTACCAAGAGACCCAGTACTTC.

The J gene is TRBJ1-1, the V gene TRBV20-1; a weak D match, TRBD1 (5 bases). Trimming took off 4 bases at V and 8 bases at J, with 11 bases between the two ends. The CDR3 totals 11 residues. Germline lookup yields CDR1 DFQATT and CDR2 SNEGSKA (reference sequence). The CDR3 sequence is CSATSGTEAFF. The CDR3 nucleotides are TGCAGTGCTACCTCGGGGACCGAAGCTTTCTTT.

This clonotype turned up a few times. The gene calls are TRBV6-6 and TRBJ1-3; D not resolved. V was pared by 9 bases and J by 7 bases, with 13 bases between. Germline values: CDR1 MNHNY, CDR2 SVGAGI (reference sequence). The length of the CDR3 is 12 residues. The CDR3 protein is CARPILRNTIYF. The CDR3 DNA sequence: TGTGCCAGACCGATCCTTCGGAACACCATATATTTT.

This clonotype showed up just a few times. V and J are TRBV10-3 and TRBJ2-5; D gene uncertain. CDR3 size: 12 residues. The germline V gene encodes CDR1 ENHRY and CDR2 SYGVKD. Trimming stripped 4 bases from V and 6 bases from J, with 9 bases between. DNA of the CDR3: TGTGCCATCAGTGGTGGGAACAAGACCCAGTACTTC. Translation: CAISGGNKTQYF.

The table lists this clonotype with a few counts. This chain uses TRBV7-2 with TRBJ2-3; 13 bases map to TRBD2. The ends lost 5 bases at V and 8 bases at J; junction bases unmatched: 10. Germline CDR1 is SGHTA and CDR2 is FQGNSA. This CDR3 is 16 amino acids long. Written as DNA, the CDR3 is TGTGCCAGCAGCCTGCTACTAGCGGGAGGGCTAGGTACGCAGTATTTT. Its protein is CASSLLLAGGLGTQYF.

Notes on this clonotype: Given a much more abundant clone one base away, this may be a read error. The chain joins TRBV5-1 to TRBJ2-3; possible D gene TRBD2, 6 bases. The V end was cut by 4 bases, the J end by 0 bases, with 15 bases between. The CDR3 is made up of 16 amino acids. Germline CDR1 reads SGHRS; CDR2 reads YFSETQ. CDR3 loop: CASSPGDGTSTDTQYF. In DNA, the CDR3 is TGCGCCAGCAGCCCGGGGGACGGGACTAGCACAGATACGCAGTATTTT.

This chain links TRBV29-1 with TRBJ2-1; maybe TRBD2 (6 bases). Germline V gene data show CDR1 as SQVTM and CDR2 as ANQGSEA. CDR3 size: 14 residues. V dropped 5 bases and J dropped 7 bases, with 18 bases sitting between them. The DNA for the CDR3 is TGCAGCGTTCCTCGCGGGGTTGGATGGAATGAGCAGTTCTTC. Encoded protein: CSVPRGVGWNEQFF.

This clonotype was observed a few times. The junction does not match germline at one end; this may be a read error. The chain recombines TRBV20-1 with TRBJ2-1; possibly TRBD2 for D (5 bases). The CDR3 contains 16 residues. Germline values: CDR1 DFQATT, CDR2 SNEGSKA (reference sequence). CDR3 coding DNA: TGCGGTGCTAGCCCTAACGACCCGAGCTCCTACAATGAGCAGTTCTTC. Its protein is CGASPNDPSSYNEQFF.

This clonotype was counted a single time. The CDR3, as DNA: TGTGCCAGCAGTGAAGGAGGGCTAGCCAAAAACATTCAGTACTTC. It translates to CASSEGGLAKNIQYF. The rearrangement uses TRBV2 and TRBJ2-4; possibly TRBD2 for D (5 bases). V was clipped by 1 base and J by 0 bases, with 7 bases between them. Per germline, CDR1 SNHLY and CDR2 FYNNEI. The CDR3 sequence is 15 residues long.

The chain combines TRBV5-1 with TRBJ1-1; D not resolved. Germline assignment: CDR1 SGHRS and CDR2 YFSETQ. This CDR3 has 13 amino acids. V lost 1 base and J lost 7, with 11 bases in between. CDR3 in amino acids: CASSLRAPGEAFF. In nucleotides, the CDR3 is TGCGCCAGCAGCTTGAGGGCCCCCGGTGAAGCTTTCTTT. The whole variable domain, remainder taken from reference TRBV5-1 and TRBJ1-1, is KAGVTQTPRYLIKTRGQQVTLSCSPISGHRSVSWYQQTPGQGLQFLFEYFSETQRNKGNFPGRFSGRQFSNSRSEMNVSTLELGDSALYLCASSLRAPGEAFFGQGTRLTVV.

There are a few counts of this clonotype. V is TRBV5-1 and J is TRBJ2-1; D may be TRBD2 (5 bases). Between the trimmed V and J ends, which lost 1 base and 6 bases, there was a span of 17 bases. The CDR3 has 16 amino acids. From germline, CDR1 is SGHRS and CDR2 YFSETQ. CDR3 sequence (DNA): TGCGCCAGCAGCTTGCCCCTAGCAGGTGCGAGCAATGAGCAGTTCTTC. This sequence encodes CASSLPLAGASNEQFF.

In this sample, this clonotype turned up a few times. The V call is TRBV3-1, the J call TRBJ2-5; TRBD2 matches at 8 bases. The CDR3 sequence is 15 residues long. Germline V gene lookup returns CDR1 LGHDT and CDR2 YNNKEL (reference sequence). V lost 4 bases, J lost 5 bases, and 9 bases stayed unmatched. This chain's CDR3 is CASSPRGGSGETQYF. The CDR3 region has the DNA TGTGCCAGCAGCCCACGCGGGGGGAGCGGGGAGACCCAGTACTTC.

V usage is TRBV5-1 and J usage is TRBJ2-3; TRBD1 agrees at 7 bases. Germline assignment: CDR1 SGHRS and CDR2 YFSETQ. The CDR3 runs to 14 residues. Trimming at V came to 0 bases and at J to 4 bases, leaving 2 bases not matched to a gene. In DNA, the CDR3 is TGCGCCAGCAGCTTGGAACAGGGGCCAGATACGCAGTATTTT. It is translated as CASSLEQGPDTQYF.

V gene TRBV20-1 combines with J gene TRBJ2-1, with D unresolved. This CDR3 spans 14 amino acids. Germline V gene data show CDR1 as DFQATT and CDR2 as SNEGSKA (reference sequence). The ends were cut back, 2 bases at V and 3 bases at J, with 11 bases in the middle. This CDR3 is CSARLPSFYNEQFF. In nucleotides, the CDR3 is TGCAGTGCTAGACTACCCAGCTTCTACAATGAGCAGTTCTTC.

This clonotype was picked up a small number of times. The chain employs TRBV7-2 and TRBJ1-5; D is perhaps TRBD1 (5 bases). The germline gives CDR1 SGHTA, CDR2 FQGNSA. The CDR3 is made up of 19 amino acids. With 6 bases removed from V and 0 bases from J, the gap between germline ends came to 24 bases. The CDR3 nucleotides are TGTGCCAGCAGTATTAGGGAGAGGGGCAGTGTTCATAGCAATCAGCCCCAGCATTTT. The encoded protein is CASSIRERGSVHSNQPQHF.

The CDR3 DNA is TGTGCCAGCAGTGAATATAGACGGGACTATGGCTACACCTTC. It specifies CASSEYRRDYGYTF. V gene TRBV25-1 combines with J gene TRBJ1-2; D ambiguous. This CDR3 has 14 amino acids. Germline V lookup: CDR1 MGHDK, CDR2 SYGVNS. V was pared by 0 bases and J by 3 bases, with 8 bases between.

Ten or more counts support this clonotype. A much bigger clone sits one base away, suggesting this may be a read error. The rearrangement joins TRBV5-1 to TRBJ2-3; D is unclear. The germline gives CDR1 SGHRS, CDR2 YFSETQ. The ends were cut back, 3 bases at V and 9 bases at J, with 14 bases in the middle. The CDR3 has 13 amino acids. CDR3 DNA: TGCGCCAGCAGCTGGGCCGACCTCTCGACGCAGTATTTT. Its translation is CASSWADLSTQYF.

V usage is TRBV4-1 and J usage is TRBJ2-3, with D possibly TRBD1 on 6 matching bases. The V end lost 2 bases, the J end lost 4 bases, and 10 bases lay between the germline ends. CDR1 is MGHRA, CDR2 YSYEKL, per germline. The CDR3 loop spans 14 amino acids. The CDR3 region is CASSQTGWADTQYF. CDR3 in DNA: TGCGCCAGCAGCCAAACAGGGTGGGCAGATACGCAGTATTTT.

This sequence joins TRBV4-3 and TRBJ2-5; D unresolved. There are 13 residues in the CDR3. Germline V CDR1 and CDR2: LGHNA, YSLEER. V gave up 1 base and J gave up 5 bases, with 8 bases separating them. Here the CDR3 reads CASSQGVWETQYF. In nucleotides, the CDR3 is TGCGCCAGCAGCCAAGGGGTCTGGGAGACCCAGTACTTC.

The chain combines TRBV7-2 with TRBJ1-2; D might be TRBD1 (5 bases). The V end was cut by 4 bases, the J end by 4 bases, with 16 bases between. This CDR3 contains 15 residues. Germline V lookup: CDR1 SGHTA, CDR2 FQGNSA. CDR3 loop: CASSSQRGAGYGYTF. CDR3 coding DNA: TGTGCCAGCAGCTCACAGAGGGGCGCGGGCTATGGCTACACCTTC. The whole variable domain, remainder taken from reference TRBV7-2 and TRBJ1-2, is GAGVSQSPSNKVTEKGKDVELRCDPISGHTALYWYRQSLGQGLEFLIYFQGNSAPDKSGLPSDRFSAERTGGSVSTLTIQRTQQEDSAVYLCASSSQRGAGYGYTFGSGTRLTVV.

Regarding this clonotype: This may be a read error: a much more frequent sequence differs by one nucleotide. The rearrangement uses TRBV27 and TRBJ1-4, with 7 bases fitting TRBD1. Per germline, CDR1 MNHEY and CDR2 SMNVEV (reference sequence). CDR3 length equals 18 residues. CDR3 nucleotide sequence: TGTACCAGCAGTCTATCCCTCCGACAGGGATCAACTAATGAAAAACTGTTTTTT. Residues: CTSSLSLRQGSTNEKLFF. The full variable domain, in which reference TRBV27 and TRBJ1-4 provide the parts outside the CDR3, is EAQVTQNPRYLITVTGKKLTVTCSQNMNHEYMSWYRQDPGLGLRQIYYSMNVEVTDKGDVPEGYKVSRKEKRNFPLILESPSPNQTSLYFCTSSLSLRQGSTNEKLFFGSGTQLSVL.

This sequence joins TRBV10-3 and TRBJ2-1, with unresolved D. Per the germline V gene, CDR1 is ENHRY and CDR2 is SYGVKD. With 2 bases removed from V and 4 bases from J, the gap between germline ends came to 6 bases. There are 13 residues in the CDR3. CDR3 in DNA: TGTGCCATCAGTGAGACCAGATACAATGAGCAGTTCTTC. Translating it yields CAISETRYNEQFF.

The rearrangement links TRBV7-2 to TRBJ1-3, with D possibly TRBD1 on 5 matching bases. Germline V gene data show CDR1 as SGHTA and CDR2 as FQGNSA. The V and J ends lost 6 bases and 2 bases respectively, with 11 bases between them. The CDR3 has 14 residues. The CDR3 bases are TGTGCCAGCAGAGGCGGGGGAACTGGAAACACCATATATTTT. It translates to CASRGGGTGNTIYF.

The gene calls are TRBV6-1 and TRBJ2-2, with TRBD1 matching 7 bases. Germline V lookup: CDR1 MNHNS, CDR2 SASEGT. With V trimmed by 6 bases and J by 4 bases, 5 bases remained unmatched. CDR3 length equals 14 residues. CDR3 nucleotides: TGTGCCAGCAGAGGGGACAGCGTCACCGGGGAGCTGTTTTTT. Translating it yields CASRGDSVTGELFF.

Only a few counts were recorded for this clonotype. This sequence joins TRBV9 and TRBJ2-7, with D unclear. The CDR3 is made up of 13 amino acids. V lost 0 bases and J lost 7, with 11 bases in between. The germline V gene encodes CDR1 SGDLS and CDR2 YYNGEE. The CDR3 loop reads CASSVAGSNEQYF. The DNA of the CDR3 is TGTGCCAGCAGCGTAGCTGGTAGTAATGAGCAGTACTTC.

This clonotype was recorded a few times. The V gene is TRBV2, the J gene TRBJ2-7, with TRBD2 identical over 8 bases. V was clipped by 5 bases and J by 7 bases; unmatched bases: 10. The CDR3 is 14 residues long. CDR1 is SNHLY, CDR2 FYNNEI, per germline. CDR3 residues: CASSYLTGTSEQYF. The DNA for the CDR3 is TGTGCCAGCAGTTATCTAACAGGGACTAGTGAGCAGTACTTC.

This clonotype was picked up a small number of times. The rearrangement joins TRBV7-6 to TRBJ2-7; 10 nucleotides align to TRBD2. With V trimmed by 1 base and J by 0 bases, 3 bases remained unmatched. The CDR3 totals 16 residues. The germline CDR1 and CDR2 sequences are SGHVS and FNYEAQ. CDR3 protein: CASSLVAGGLSYEQYF. CDR3 nucleotide sequence: TGTGCCAGCAGCTTAGTAGCGGGGGGACTCTCCTACGAGCAGTACTTC.

This clonotype was seen only a few times. This rearrangement joins TRBV12-3 or TRBV12-4 to TRBJ1-5, with D perhaps matching TRBD1 (6 bases). Deletions cut 5 bases from V and 0 bases from J, with 20 bases between. The CDR3 contains 18 residues. CDR3: CASSAGDGGAFSNQPQHF. DNA for the CDR3: TGTGCCAGCAGTGCCGGGGACGGGGGGGCTTTTAGCAATCAGCCCCAGCATTTT.